This TCR beta chain is from a study of blood T cell repertoires in COVID-19. Study overall: There were acute and convalescent COVID-19 samples, and they came from the United States, Italy and Spain. From T cells, B-cell-depleted T cells, or PBMCs came the material, which was cDNA or gDNA.

Germline-derived CDR1 and CDR2 are SGHKS and YYEKEE (reference sequence). The CDR3 consists of 14 residues. Trimming shortened V by 5 bases and J by 3 bases, and 13 bases separated the two germline ends. Per the original methods: Estimated nucleated cell counts came from reference gene primer amplification. Profiling relied on immunoSEQ multiplex PCR, and the TCRdb table lists in-frame clones only, not all of them. Clonal size and the V and J genes are those of that table, whereas D and trimming came from the DNA. The sample has 100,000 or so clones; approximately 81% are singletons. The sequence derives from a human donor in a cohort sampled during active COVID-19. V gene TRBV5-5 combines with J gene TRBJ2-3, with a weak D call TRBD1 (5 bases). Sequencing was performed on peripheral blood. CDR3 sequence: CASSRRVQTDTQYF. In nucleotides, the CDR3 is TGTGCCAGCAGTCGCAGGGTACAGACAGATACGCAGTATTTT. Using reference TRBV5-5 and TRBJ2-3 for the parts outside the CDR3, the full variable domain is DAGVTQSPTHLIKTRGQQVTLRCSPISGHKSVSWYQQVLGQGPQFIFQYYEKEERGRGNFPDRFSARQFPNYSSELNVNALLLGDSALYLCASSRRVQTDTQYFGPGTRLTVL.